This T cell receptor (beta chain) derives from a study of radiation and T cells in renal cell carcinoma. General study findings and limits: No pretreatment tumor biopsies were available for baseline clonotypes. Compared with controls, irradiated tumors showed greater TCR clonality.

There are 12 residues in the CDR3. V was clipped by 7 bases and J by 0 bases, with 7 bases between them. The germline CDR1 and CDR2 sequences are ENHRY and SYGVKD. TCRdb's copy holds only in-frame clones and misses some; the assay was immunoSEQ multiplex PCR. The sample lists some 14,000 clones, around 66% seen once, with roughly 26% in the top ten. The treatment here: 15 Gy SBRT to primary tumor, nephrectomy 4 weeks later. Nephrectomy followed 15 Gy stereotactic body radiation by 4 weeks. In the case of this clone: Its specificity is unknown.

The V gene is TRBV10-3, the J gene TRBJ2-7; unclear D gene. The sequenced sample was tumor tissue, obtained from a patient whose treatment included radiotherapy and nephrectomy. The TCR originated in a woman in her sixties or seventies with renal cell carcinoma. CDR3 amino acids: CAIKDASYEQYF. The DNA for the CDR3 is TGTGCCATCAAAGACGCCTCCTACGAGCAGTACTTC.